The 30 T cell receptor beta chains listed next were all sequenced from one sample in a study of T cell responses to AZD1222 COVID-19 vaccine. Some clones are missing from TCRdb's copy, which holds only in-frame ones; the method was immunoSEQ multiplex PCR. The sample records roughly 120,000 clones, about 90% being singletons. This material consisted of peripheral blood, taken on day 0 of AZD1222 vaccination. The receptors stem from an adult in good health.

There are a few counts of this clone. The chain carries TRBV6-5 and TRBJ2-7; no clear D gene. The V end lost 6 bases, the J end lost 0 bases, and 12 bases lay between the germline ends. CDR1 MNHEY and CDR2 SVGAGI come from the germline V gene. This CDR3 is 14 amino acids long. CDR3 amino acids: CASRTDASSYEQYF. As DNA, the CDR3 is TGTGCCAGCAGGACGGACGCCAGCTCCTACGAGCAGTACTTC.

The chain carries TRBV18 and TRBJ2-1; D ambiguous. The CDR3 is 11 amino acids. CDR1 is KGHSH and CDR2 is LQKENI in the germline V gene. Trimming shortened V by 1 base and J by 6 bases, and 1 base separated the two germline ends. CDR3 DNA sequence: TGTGCCAGCTCACCACGCAATGAGCAGTTCTTC. This sequence encodes CASSPRNEQFF.

This clone was observed a few times. This chain uses TRBV6-6 with TRBJ1-5, with D hard to call. The CDR3 is 14 amino acids. With 0 bases removed from V and 4 bases from J, the gap between germline ends came to 7 bases. The germline gives CDR1 MNHNY, CDR2 SVGAGI (reference sequence). The CDR3 here is CASSYSGGNQPQHF. Written as DNA, the CDR3 is TGTGCCAGCAGTTACTCTGGTGGGAATCAGCCCCAGCATTTT.

This clone was seen just once. The rearrangement joins TRBV5-1 to TRBJ1-1; TRBD1 might be the D (5 bases). Germline V gives CDR1 SGHRS, CDR2 YFSETQ. Deletions cut 4 bases from V and 10 bases from J, with 17 bases between. CDR3 length: 13 residues. In DNA form, the CDR3 reads TGCGCCAGCAGCCCCGGGACCCAGGTGGGAGCTTTCTTT. This sequence encodes CASSPGTQVGAFF.

Comment on this clone: A junction boundary mismatches the germline segment, possibly from a read error. The chain carries TRBV3-1 (or the pseudogene TRBV3-2) and TRBJ2-1, with D hard to call. This CDR3 is 15 amino acids long. In germline, CDR1 is LGHDT, CDR2 YNNKEL (reference sequence). As DNA, the CDR3 is TGTGCCAGCAGCGAAGAAGAGAGCTCCTACAATGAGCAGTTCTTC. It yields the protein CASSEEESSYNEQFF.

V usage is TRBV5-4 and J usage is TRBJ2-2, with 8 nucleotides matching TRBD2. Germline V CDR1 and CDR2: SGHNT, YYREEE (reference sequence). V lost 4 bases, J lost 0 bases, and 2 bases stayed unmatched. The CDR3 loop spans 15 amino acids. The CDR3 nucleotides read TGTGCCAGCAGCCCGGGGGGGACGAACACCGGGGAGCTGTTTTTT. This encodes CASSPGGTNTGELFF.

The chain couples TRBV27 to TRBJ2-7; no definite D call. Trimming took off 3 bases at V and 5 bases at J, with 11 bases between the two ends. The CDR3 extends over 13 amino acids. Germline CDR1 reads MNHEY; CDR2 reads SMNVEV (reference sequence). Written as DNA, the CDR3 is TGTGCCAGCAGTTTCCAAGGGTCGGACGAGCAGTACTTC. Its protein product is CASSFQGSDEQYF.

This chain links TRBV6-5 with TRBJ2-2, with 7 nucleotides matching TRBD1. With V trimmed by 5 bases and J by 7 bases, 4 bases remained unmatched. This CDR3 has 13 amino acids. Germline CDR1 reads MNHEY; CDR2 reads SVGAGI. The CDR3 spells CASSLQGNGELFF. The CDR3 DNA follows: TGTGCCAGCAGTCTACAGGGGAACGGGGAGCTGTTTTTT.

The genes are TRBV6-5 and TRBJ1-6; 8 nucleotides line up with TRBD1. Germline V gives CDR1 MNHEY, CDR2 SVGAGI. V gave up 4 bases and J gave up 9 bases; unmatched junction bases: 11. The CDR3 runs to 16 residues. As DNA, the CDR3 is TGTGCCAGCAGTTCCTCAGGGGGACAGGATTTTTCACCCCTCCACTTT. This sequence encodes CASSSSGGQDFSPLHF.

This clone was seen only once. The chain couples TRBV28 to TRBJ1-4, with D possibly matching TRBD1 (5 bases). Germline lookup yields CDR1 MDHEN and CDR2 SYDVKM. V was pared by 0 bases and J by 0 bases, with 5 bases between. The CDR3 extends over 15 amino acids. The chain's CDR3 is CASSLWTATNEKLFF. In DNA, the CDR3 is TGTGCCAGCAGTTTATGGACAGCAACTAATGAAAAACTGTTTTTT.

The chain recombines TRBV2 with TRBJ2-2; D is uncertain. The CDR3 is made up of 12 amino acids. CDR1 SNHLY and CDR2 FYNNEI come from the germline V gene. Between the trimmed V and J ends, which lost 3 bases and 6 bases, there was a span of 5 bases. The CDR3 DNA reads TGTGCCAGCAGTGAGGGTCCCGGGGAGCTGTTTTTT. Residues: CASSEGPGELFF. The variable domain in full, with the rest retrieved from reference TRBV2 and TRBJ2-2, is EPEVTQTPSHQVTQMGQEVILRCVPISNHLYFYWYRQILGQKVEFLVSFYNNEISEKSEIFDDQFSVERPDGSNFTLKIRSTKLEDSAMYFCASSEGPGELFFGEGSRLTVL.

The J gene is TRBJ2-1, the V gene TRBV9, with D perhaps TRBD2 (5 bases). There are 16 residues in the CDR3. The ends were cut back, 3 bases at V and 3 bases at J, with 16 bases in the middle. Germline V lookup: CDR1 SGDLS, CDR2 YYNGEE. The CDR3 sequence is CASSARRGSYYNEQFF. For the CDR3, the DNA is TGTGCCAGCAGCGCCCGACGGGGTTCTTACTACAATGAGCAGTTCTTC. The full variable domain, in which reference TRBV9 and TRBJ2-1 provide the parts outside the CDR3, is DSGVTQTPKHLITATGQRVTLRCSPRSGDLSVYWYQQSLDQGLQFLIQYYNGEERAKGNILERFSAQQFPDLHSELNLSSLELGDSALYFCASSARRGSYYNEQFFGPGTRLTVL.

J is TRBJ1-2 and V is TRBV12-5; a weak D match, TRBD1 (6 bases). This CDR3 region has 16 residues. Germline V lookup: CDR1 LGHNT, CDR2 FRNRAP. V gave up 0 bases and J gave up 2 bases, with 13 bases separating them. The CDR3 sequence: CASGLVLAGANYGYTF. The DNA for the CDR3 is TGTGCTAGTGGTTTGGTACTAGCAGGGGCCAACTATGGCTACACCTTC.

The gene calls are TRBV7-9 and TRBJ1-4, with 7 bases identical to TRBD1. Losses at the gene ends were 5 bases for V and 3 bases for J; bases not matched to a gene: 6. This CDR3 has 15 amino acids. Germline-derived CDR1 and CDR2 are SEHNR and FQNEAQ (reference sequence). The CDR3 nucleotides read TGTGCCAGCAGCGCGACAGGGCCCTCTAATGAAAAACTGTTTTTT. This encodes CASSATGPSNEKLFF.

The chain is built from TRBV11-2 and TRBJ2-7; D is ambiguous. CDR3 length equals 11 residues. The ends were cut back, 5 bases at V and 2 bases at J, with 4 bases in the middle. Germline V gene sequence: CDR1 SGHAT, CDR2 FQNNGV. As DNA, the CDR3 is TGTGCCAGCAGCAGGACCTACGAGCAGTACTTC. This sequence encodes CASSRTYEQYF.

J is TRBJ2-7 and V is TRBV7-9; 9 nucleotides agree with TRBD1. This CDR3 region has 13 residues. Germline V lookup: CDR1 SEHNR, CDR2 FQNEAQ (reference sequence). After removal of 6 bases from V and 4 bases from J, the junction contained 4 bases not matched to a gene. The CDR3 loop reads CASRGTGRYEQYF. CDR3 bases: TGTGCCAGCAGGGGGACAGGGAGGTACGAGCAGTACTTC.

The chain uses TRBV27 and TRBJ1-2; possible D gene TRBD1, 6 bases. The CDR3 consists of 16 residues. V was pared by 2 bases and J by 4 bases, with 17 bases between. The germline gives CDR1 MNHEY, CDR2 SMNVEV (reference sequence). The CDR3 DNA sequence: TGTGCCAGCAGTTTAACCCCCCCGGGGGGCGGCTATGGCTACACCTTC. This encodes CASSLTPPGGGYGYTF.

This clone appeared once. The chain recombines TRBV28 with TRBJ1-1; 9 nucleotides agree with TRBD1. The CDR3 consists of 15 residues. The trim removed 3 bases at V and 11 bases at J, leaving 13 bases unmatched. The germline V gene encodes CDR1 MDHEN and CDR2 SYDVKM. In DNA, the CDR3 is TGTGCCAGCAGTTTGGGACAGGGAGGGGGATTGAGGGCTTTCTTT. Protein: CASSLGQGGGLRAFF.

A few counts support this clone. This sequence joins TRBV14 and TRBJ2-7; 8 nucleotides match TRBD1. CDR3 size: 16 residues. After removal of 0 bases from V and 3 bases from J, the junction contained 7 bases not matched to a gene. Germline loops: CDR1 SGHDN, CDR2 FVKESK. CDR3 nucleotides: TGTGCCAGCAGCCAAGACCCCGGGACAGGACTCTACGAGCAGTACTTC. Its translation: CASSQDPGTGLYEQYF.

CDR3: CSASDRSTSNYGYTF. The CDR3 bases are TGCAGTGCTAGTGACAGGAGTACATCTAACTATGGCTACACCTTC. The chain joins TRBV20-1 to TRBJ1-2; D perhaps matches TRBD1 (6 bases). CDR1 DFQATT and CDR2 SNEGSKA come from the germline V gene (reference sequence). Trimming stripped 3 bases from V and 0 bases from J, with 14 bases between. The CDR3 is 15 residues long.

This sequence joins TRBV7-8 and TRBJ1-2, with D maybe TRBD1 (5 bases). Trimming removed 5 bases from V and 6 bases from J, with 10 bases in between. CDR1 is SGHVS and CDR2 is FQNEAQ in the germline V gene. The CDR3 runs 12 residues. CDR3 DNA: TGTGCCAGCAGCGGGGACGTCCATGGCTACACCTTC. It is translated as CASSGDVHGYTF.

The chain is built from TRBV3-1 (or the pseudogene TRBV3-2) and TRBJ1-5, with 12 bases lining up with TRBD1. Germline trimming cut 0 bases from V and 4 bases from J; bases unmatched to any gene: 4. CDR1 is LGHDT, CDR2 YNNKEL, per germline (reference sequence). This CDR3 is 17 amino acids long. Here the CDR3 DNA reads TGTGCCAGCAGCCAAGATTCGGGACAGGGGGCAAATCAGCCCCAGCATTTT. Its protein product is CASSQDSGQGANQPQHF.

The V call is TRBV30, the J call TRBJ2-1, with D tentatively TRBD2 (6 bases). CDR1 and CDR2 (germline): GTSNPN, SVGIG (reference sequence). The CDR3 is 14 amino acids. V lost 1 base, J lost 10 bases, and 17 bases lay in between. The CDR3 nucleotides read TGTGCCTGGAGTGCAAGGGGACTGCTGGGGGAGCAGTTCTTC. Translation gives CAWSARGLLGEQFF.

V usage is TRBV2 and J usage is TRBJ2-1, with D unclear. Per the germline V gene, CDR1 is SNHLY and CDR2 is FYNNEI. V dropped 10 bases and J dropped 2 bases, with 15 bases sitting between them. This CDR3 has 14 amino acids. CDR3 DNA: TGTGCCACCCCTGGTGAGAAAGCCTACAATGAGCAGTTCTTC. It is translated as CATPGEKAYNEQFF.

Points on this clone: The identical CDR3 is also encoded by other nucleotide sequences in the sample. This sequence joins TRBV28 and TRBJ2-7, with D perhaps TRBD2 (6 bases). CDR1 is MDHEN, CDR2 SYDVKM, per germline. The V end lost 6 bases, the J end lost 3 bases, and 12 bases lay between the germline ends. There are 13 residues in the CDR3. CDR3 amino acids: CASRGRGFYEQYF. The CDR3 DNA follows: TGTGCCAGCAGGGGACGGGGGTTCTACGAGCAGTACTTC.

The V and J genes are TRBV4-2 and TRBJ2-5, with D tentatively TRBD2 (5 bases). Trimming took off 4 bases at V and 4 bases at J, with 16 bases between the two ends. Germline CDR1 is LGHNA and CDR2 is YNFKEQ. This CDR3 contains 15 residues. The chain's CDR3 is CASSPPGTSVETQYF. Here the CDR3 DNA reads TGTGCCAGCAGCCCTCCGGGAACTAGTGTAGAGACCCAGTACTTC.

This clone was seen just once. The rearrangement joins TRBV27 to TRBJ1-1; 8 bases fit TRBD1. V shed 5 bases and J 5 bases; nucleotides not matched to a gene: 10. The CDR3 contains 15 residues. The germline CDR1 and CDR2 sequences are MNHEY and SMNVEV (reference sequence). Written as DNA, the CDR3 is TGTGCCAGCAGTCGATCCAGGACAGGGTGGACTGAAGCTTTCTTT. Protein product: CASSRSRTGWTEAFF.

This clone turned up a few times. The chain recombines TRBV3-1 (or the pseudogene TRBV3-2) with TRBJ1-4; D remains unclear. The CDR3 spans 14 residues. In germline, CDR1 is LGHDT, CDR2 YNNKEL (reference sequence). V was clipped by 3 bases and J by 8 bases, with 13 bases between them. CDR3 nucleotides: TGTGCCAGCAGCCAGACCAGCCCCAGGGAAAAACTGTTTTTT. It translates to CASSQTSPREKLFF.

The chain employs TRBV24-1 and TRBJ2-1; D may correspond to TRBD1 or TRBD2 (7 bases each). CDR1 is KGHDR, CDR2 SFDVKD, per germline. The CDR3 runs 15 residues. Trimming pared 5 bases from V and 13 bases from J, leaving 23 bases between. CDR3 nucleotides: TGTGCCACCAGTGTAGGGACAGAGGTCAGGGAGGGTCAGTTCTTC. As protein: CATSVGTEVREGQFF.

The chain couples TRBV7-9 to TRBJ2-4; 7 nucleotides line up with TRBD1. Germline CDR1 reads SEHNR; CDR2 reads FQNEAQ (reference sequence). The junction had 8 bases not matched to a gene; V was cut back by 4 bases and J by 5 bases. CDR3 length: 15 amino acids. CDR3 coding DNA: TGTGCCAGCAGCTCAACAGGGGTTAACGAAAACATTCAGTACTTC. Its protein is CASSSTGVNENIQYF.